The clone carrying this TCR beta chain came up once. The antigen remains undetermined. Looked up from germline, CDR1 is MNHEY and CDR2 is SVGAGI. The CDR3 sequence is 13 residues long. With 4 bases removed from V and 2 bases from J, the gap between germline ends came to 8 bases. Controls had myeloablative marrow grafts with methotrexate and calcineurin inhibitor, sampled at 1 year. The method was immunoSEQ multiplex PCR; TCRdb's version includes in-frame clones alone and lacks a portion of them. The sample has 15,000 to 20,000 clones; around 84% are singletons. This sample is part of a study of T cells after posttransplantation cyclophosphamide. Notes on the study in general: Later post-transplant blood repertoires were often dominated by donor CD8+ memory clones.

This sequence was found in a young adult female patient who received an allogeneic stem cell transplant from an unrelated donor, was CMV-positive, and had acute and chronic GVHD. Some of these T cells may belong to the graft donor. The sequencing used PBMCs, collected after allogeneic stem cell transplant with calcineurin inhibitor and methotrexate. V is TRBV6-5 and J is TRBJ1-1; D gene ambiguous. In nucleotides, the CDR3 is TGTGCCAGCAGTTGGACTAGAAACACTGAAGCTTTCTTT. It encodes CASSWTRNTEAFF.